This T cell receptor (beta chain) was found in a study of immune heterogeneity within non-small cell lung tumors. Multiplex PCR amplified the TCR beta CDR3 region. Its first round ran for around 10 cycles with 32 V and 13 J primers. TCRdb processed the multiplex PCR reads anew with MiXCR; each CDR3 protein has one entry. This table holds approximately 3,000 distinct CDR3 sequences, 25% to 30% found once. The CDR3 totals 13 residues. The V and J ends lost 7 bases and 1 base respectively, with 7 bases between them. CDR1 is MNHEY, CDR2 SMNVEV, per germline (reference sequence). Genomic DNA from bulk tumor acted as the template, and around 0.55 ug was loaded per sample. Biopsies, several per primary tumor and spaced far apart, were collected during surgery. Patients underwent curative surgery for non-small cell lung cancer (untreated and newly diagnosed).

This chain connects TRBV27 to TRBJ2-2, with D unclear. This TCR derives from a female donor with non-small cell lung cancer. The sequencing input was lung tumor tissue. CDR3 residues: CASIRLNTGELFF. CDR3 bases: TGTGCCAGCATAAGGTTGAACACCGGGGAGCTGTTTTTT.